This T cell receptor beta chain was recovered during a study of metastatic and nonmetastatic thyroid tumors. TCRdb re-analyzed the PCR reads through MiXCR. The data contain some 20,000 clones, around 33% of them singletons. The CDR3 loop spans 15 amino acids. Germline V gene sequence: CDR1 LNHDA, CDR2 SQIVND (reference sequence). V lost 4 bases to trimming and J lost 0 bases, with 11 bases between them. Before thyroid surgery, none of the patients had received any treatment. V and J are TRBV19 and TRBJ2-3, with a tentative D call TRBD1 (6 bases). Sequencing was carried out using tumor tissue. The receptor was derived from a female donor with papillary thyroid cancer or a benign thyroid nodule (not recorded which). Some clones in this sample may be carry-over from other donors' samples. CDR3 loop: CASSTGTLSTDTQYF. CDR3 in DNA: TGTGCCAGTAGTACCGGGACACTTAGCACAGATACGCAGTATTTT.